This TCR beta chain comes out of a study of cytomegalovirus exposure and HLA in healthy donors. Primers: 60 Vbeta forward and 13 Jbeta reverse. The authors' processing: Per a later analysis, the number of unique TCR beta chains was roughly 80 million, of which 9 million to 14 million were shared. Sequencing used immunoSEQ multiplex PCR; TCRdb keeps in-frame clones, though not all of them. V and J calls and clone size are as listed in that table; D and trimming were resolved from the DNA. The table records about 190,000 clones, over 60% of them present only once. V shed 4 bases and J 5 bases; nucleotides not matched to a gene: 9. The germline V gene has CDR1 MNHNS and CDR2 SASEGT. The CDR3 runs 15 residues.

This TCR came from a woman in her 30s in good health and CMV-seropositive. The rearrangement joins TRBV6-1 to TRBJ2-7; 9 bases fit TRBD2. The sequenced material came from PBMCs. The CDR3 bases are TGTGCCAGCAGTGTAGTTCCAGCGGGAGGCGACGAGCAGTACTTC. The encoded protein is CASSVVPAGGDEQYF.